This T cell receptor beta chain was identified during a study of CD8 T cells in ankylosing spondylitis. TCRdb re-called the 5' RACE reads through MiXCR, storing one row per CDR3 protein. The table shows tens of thousands of distinct CDR3 sequences, with roughly 9.6% occurring only once. The material sequenced was blood, either unsorted or a sorted T cell fraction (not recorded which). This sequence originates from a male donor with ankylosing spondylitis or in good health (not recorded which).

The CDR3 DNA reads TGTGCCAGCAGCCAAGCCCGGACGGGAAAACTGTTTTTT. This codes for CASSQARTGKLFF. J is TRBJ1-4 and V is TRBV14; D is undetermined. This CDR3 is built from 13 residues. Germline V gene lookup returns CDR1 SGHDN and CDR2 FVKESK. V shed 1 base and J shed 10 bases, with 10 bases lying between them.